These 4 T cell receptor beta chains were all obtained from the same sample, sequenced in a study of T cells in Graves' hyperthyroidism and ophthalmopathy. There were TCR beta CDR3 regions amplified from RNA transcripts. Carried out on the TCR CDR3, a first-round RT-PCR used the HTBI primer set. MiXCR, applied by TCRdb to the multiplex PCR reads, yields one record per CDR3 protein. The sample shows nearly 600,000 distinct CDR3 sequences, around 13% of them seen only once. Sequencing was done on a sample of blood. The source is a woman in her thirties with Graves' hyperthyroidism that later progressed to Graves' ophthalmopathy.

This clonotype has at least ten counts. The gene calls are TRBV2 and TRBJ2-3; D remains unclear. Trimming cost V 2 bases and J 0 bases, with 9 bases left between them. CDR3 size: 15 residues. Germline CDR1 reads SNHLY; CDR2 reads FYNNEI. CDR3 sequence reads: CASSEMGTSTDTQYF. The DNA for the CDR3 is TGTGCCAGCAGTGAAATGGGCACTAGCACAGATACGCAGTATTTT. The whole variable domain, remainder taken from reference TRBV2 and TRBJ2-3, is EPEVTQTPSHQVTQMGQEVILRCVPISNHLYFYWYRQILGQKVEFLVSFYNNEISEKSEIFDDQFSVERPDGSNFTLKIRSTKLEDSAMYFCASSEMGTSTDTQYFGPGTRLTVL.

This clonotype was seen a few times. V usage is TRBV11-1 and J usage is TRBJ2-7; no clear D gene. CDR1 is SGHAT, CDR2 FQDESV, per germline (reference sequence). V dropped 5 bases and J dropped 0 bases, with 11 bases sitting between them. CDR3 length equals 14 residues. The CDR3 here is CASSPLDDSYEQYF. Written as DNA, the CDR3 is TGTGCCAGCAGCCCCCTAGACGACTCCTACGAGCAGTACTTC.

This clonotype was counted ten times or more. CDR3 DNA: TGTGCCAGCTCGGGGGAAAACATTCAGTACTTC. It encodes CASSGENIQYF. The rearrangement uses TRBV2 and TRBJ2-4, with TRBD2 as a possible D gene (6 bases). CDR1 is SNHLY, CDR2 FYNNEI, per germline. The germline V and J ends were trimmed by 8 bases and 5 bases, with 7 bases remaining between them. This CDR3 contains 11 residues.

This clonotype was seen at least ten times. The chain combines TRBV10-3 with TRBJ2-3, with 9 bases lining up with TRBD1. The V segment lost 8 bases and the J segment 5 bases; nucleotides outside the gene matches: 2. The V gene's germline CDR1 is ENHRY and CDR2 SYGVKD. This CDR3 has 12 amino acids. DNA for the CDR3: TGTGCCATCTGGACAGGGGAAGATACGCAGTATTTT. Its protein product is CAIWTGEDTQYF.